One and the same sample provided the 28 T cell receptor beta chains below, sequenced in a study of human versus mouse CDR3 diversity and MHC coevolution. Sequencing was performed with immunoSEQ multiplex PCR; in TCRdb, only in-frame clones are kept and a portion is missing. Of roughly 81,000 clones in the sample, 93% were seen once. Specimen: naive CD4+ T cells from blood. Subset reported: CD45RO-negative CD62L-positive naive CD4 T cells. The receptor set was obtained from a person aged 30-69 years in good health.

The CDR3 DNA is TGTGCCAGTAGCCGACAGGGGAGGGAAAACATTCAGTACTTC. Residues: CASSRQGRENIQYF. V is TRBV19 and J is TRBJ2-4; D is possibly TRBD1 (8 bases). Germline loops: CDR1 LNHDA, CDR2 SQIVND (reference sequence). Trimming shortened V by 6 bases and J by 5 bases, and 14 bases separated the two germline ends. The CDR3 totals 14 residues.

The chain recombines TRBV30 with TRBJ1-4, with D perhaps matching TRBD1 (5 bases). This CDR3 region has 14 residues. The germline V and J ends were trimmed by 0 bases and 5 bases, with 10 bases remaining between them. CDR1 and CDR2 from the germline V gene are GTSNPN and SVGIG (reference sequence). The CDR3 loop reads CAWSVWGDNEKLFF. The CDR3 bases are TGTGCCTGGAGTGTATGGGGGGACAATGAAAAACTGTTTTTT.

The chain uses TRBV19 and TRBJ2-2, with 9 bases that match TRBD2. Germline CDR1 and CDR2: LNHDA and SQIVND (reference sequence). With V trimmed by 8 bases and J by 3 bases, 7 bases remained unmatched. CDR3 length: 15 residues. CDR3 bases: TGTGCCAGTGCCCCCGGGACTAGCCACACCGGGGAGCTGTTTTTT. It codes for CASAPGTSHTGELFF.

CDR3 in DNA: TGTGCCAGCAGCTTGGGAGGATACTATGGCTACACCTTC. Translation: CASSLGGYYGYTF. The chain carries TRBV5-4 and TRBJ1-2; D ambiguous. V was trimmed by 0 bases and J by 3 bases, leaving 6 bases between them. CDR1 is SGHNT, CDR2 YYREEE, per germline (reference sequence). The CDR3 loop spans 13 amino acids.

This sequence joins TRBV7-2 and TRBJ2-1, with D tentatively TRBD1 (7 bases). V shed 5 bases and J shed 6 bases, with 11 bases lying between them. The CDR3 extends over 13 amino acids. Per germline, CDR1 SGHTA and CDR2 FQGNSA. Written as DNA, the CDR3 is TGTGCCAGCAGCGCTCAGGGGGGCAATGAGCAGTTCTTC. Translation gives CASSAQGGNEQFF.

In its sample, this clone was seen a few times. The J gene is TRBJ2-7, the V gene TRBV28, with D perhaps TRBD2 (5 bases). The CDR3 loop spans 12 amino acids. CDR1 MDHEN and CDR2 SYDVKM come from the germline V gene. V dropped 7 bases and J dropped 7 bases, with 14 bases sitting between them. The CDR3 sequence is CASTPDWREQYF. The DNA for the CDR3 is TGTGCCAGCACCCCAGACTGGAGGGAGCAGTACTTC.

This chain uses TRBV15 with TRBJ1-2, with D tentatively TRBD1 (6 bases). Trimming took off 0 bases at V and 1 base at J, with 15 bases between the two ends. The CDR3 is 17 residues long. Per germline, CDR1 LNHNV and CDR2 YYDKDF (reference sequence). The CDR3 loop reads CATSREGGGRVNYGYTF. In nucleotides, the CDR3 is TGTGCCACCAGCAGAGAAGGCGGGGGCCGGGTTAACTATGGCTACACCTTC.

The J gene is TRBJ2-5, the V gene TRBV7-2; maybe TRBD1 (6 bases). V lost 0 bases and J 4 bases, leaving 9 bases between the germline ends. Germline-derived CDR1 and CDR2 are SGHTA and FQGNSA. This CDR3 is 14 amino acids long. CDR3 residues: CASSLAQGSETQYF. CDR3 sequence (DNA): TGTGCCAGCAGCTTAGCGCAGGGGTCAGAGACCCAGTACTTC. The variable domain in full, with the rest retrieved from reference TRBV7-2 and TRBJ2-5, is GAGVSQSPSNKVTEKGKDVELRCDPISGHTALYWYRQSLGQGLEFLIYFQGNSAPDKSGLPSDRFSAERTGGSVSTLTIQRTQQEDSAVYLCASSLAQGSETQYFGPGTRLLVL.

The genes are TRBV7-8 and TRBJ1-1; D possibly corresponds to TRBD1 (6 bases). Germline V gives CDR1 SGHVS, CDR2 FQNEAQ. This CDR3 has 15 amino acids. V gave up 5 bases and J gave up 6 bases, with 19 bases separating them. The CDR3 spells CASSQTQGRGAEAFF. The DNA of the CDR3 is TGTGCCAGCAGCCAAACCCAGGGGCGGGGGGCTGAAGCTTTCTTT.

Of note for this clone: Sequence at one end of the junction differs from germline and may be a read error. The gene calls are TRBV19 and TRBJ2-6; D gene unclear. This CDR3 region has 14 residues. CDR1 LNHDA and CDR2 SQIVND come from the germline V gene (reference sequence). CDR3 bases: TGTGCCAGTAATATATATTCTGGGGCCAACGTCCTGACTTTC. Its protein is CASNIYSGANVLTF.

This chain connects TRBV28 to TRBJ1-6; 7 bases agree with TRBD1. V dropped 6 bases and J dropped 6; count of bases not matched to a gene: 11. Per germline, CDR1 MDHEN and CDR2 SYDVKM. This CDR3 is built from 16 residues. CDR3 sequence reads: CASSLRDRLINSPLHF. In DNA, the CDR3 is TGTGCCAGCAGCCTCCGGGACAGATTAATTAATTCACCCCTCCACTTT. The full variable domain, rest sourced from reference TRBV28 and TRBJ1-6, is DVKVTQSSRYLVKRTGEKVFLECVQDMDHENMFWYRQDPGLGLRLIYFSYDVKMKEKGDIPEGYSVSREKKERFSLILESASTNQTSMYLCASSLRDRLINSPLHFGNGTRLTVT.

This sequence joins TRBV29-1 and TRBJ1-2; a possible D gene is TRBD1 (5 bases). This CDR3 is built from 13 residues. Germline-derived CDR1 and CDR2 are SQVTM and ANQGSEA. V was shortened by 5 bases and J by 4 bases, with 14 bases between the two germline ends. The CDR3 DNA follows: TGCAGCGTTTACAGGACATTTGGCTATGGCTACACCTTC. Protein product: CSVYRTFGYGYTF. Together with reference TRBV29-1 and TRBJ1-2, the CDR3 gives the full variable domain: SAVISQKPSRDICQRGTSLTIQCQVDSQVTMMFWYRQQPGQSLTLIATANQGSEATYESGFVIDKFPISRPNLTFSTLTVSNMSPEDSSIYLCSVYRTFGYGYTFGSGTRLTVV.

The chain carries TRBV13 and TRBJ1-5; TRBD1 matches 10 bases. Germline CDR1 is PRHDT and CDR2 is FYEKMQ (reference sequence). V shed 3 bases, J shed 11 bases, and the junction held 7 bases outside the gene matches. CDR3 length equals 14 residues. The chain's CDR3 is CASSFRTGGGSQHF. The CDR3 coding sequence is TGTGCCAGCAGCTTCCGGACAGGGGGGGGGTCCCAGCATTTT.

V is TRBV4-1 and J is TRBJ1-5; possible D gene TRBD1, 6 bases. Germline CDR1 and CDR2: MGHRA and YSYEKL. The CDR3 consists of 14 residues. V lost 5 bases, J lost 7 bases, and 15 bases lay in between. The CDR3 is CASSFRDKRQPQHF. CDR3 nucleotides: TGCGCCAGCAGCTTCCGGGACAAAAGGCAGCCCCAGCATTTT.

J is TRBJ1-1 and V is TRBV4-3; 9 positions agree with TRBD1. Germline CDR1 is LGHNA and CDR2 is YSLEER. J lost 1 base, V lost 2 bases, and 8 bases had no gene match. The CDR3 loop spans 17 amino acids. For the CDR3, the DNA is TGCGCCAGCAGCCAACCTACCCCGGGACAGGGGAACACTGAAGCTTTCTTT. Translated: CASSQPTPGQGNTEAFF.

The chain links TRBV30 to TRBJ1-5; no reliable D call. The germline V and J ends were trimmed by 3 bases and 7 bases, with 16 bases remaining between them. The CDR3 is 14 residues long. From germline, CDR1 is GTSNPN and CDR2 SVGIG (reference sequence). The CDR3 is CAWRDPGSQQPQHF. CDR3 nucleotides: TGTGCCTGGAGGGACCCGGGATCCCAACAGCCCCAGCATTTT.

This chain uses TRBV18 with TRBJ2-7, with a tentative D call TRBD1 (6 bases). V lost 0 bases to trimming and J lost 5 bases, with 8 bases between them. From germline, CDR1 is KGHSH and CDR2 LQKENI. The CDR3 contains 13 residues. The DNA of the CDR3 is TGTGCCAGCTCACCACCACAGGGCGACGAGCAGTACTTC. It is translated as CASSPPQGDEQYF.

The CDR3 region is CASSPSTGAGYEQYF. For the CDR3, the DNA is TGCGCCAGCAGCCCTAGTACAGGGGCTGGCTACGAGCAGTACTTC. The chain combines TRBV5-1 with TRBJ2-7; TRBD1 aligns across 7 bases. The CDR3 totals 15 residues. The V gene's germline CDR1 is SGHRS and CDR2 YFSETQ. V lost 4 bases and J lost 3; bases outside the gene matches: 10. Full variable domain (outside the CDR3, taken from reference TRBV5-1 and TRBJ2-7): KAGVTQTPRYLIKTRGQQVTLSCSPISGHRSVSWYQQTPGQGLQFLFEYFSETQRNKGNFPGRFSGRQFSNSRSEMNVSTLELGDSALYLCASSPSTGAGYEQYFGPGTRLTVT.

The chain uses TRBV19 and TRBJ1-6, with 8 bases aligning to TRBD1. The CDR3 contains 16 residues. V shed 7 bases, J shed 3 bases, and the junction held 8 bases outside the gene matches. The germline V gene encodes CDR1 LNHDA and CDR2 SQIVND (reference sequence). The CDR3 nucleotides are TGTGCCAGTAATGACAGGGGTAGGGGCTATAATTCACCCCTCCACTTT. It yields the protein CASNDRGRGYNSPLHF.

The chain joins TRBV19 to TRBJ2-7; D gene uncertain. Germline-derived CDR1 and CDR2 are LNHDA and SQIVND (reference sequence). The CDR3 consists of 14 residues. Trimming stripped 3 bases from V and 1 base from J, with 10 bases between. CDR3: CASSIQESSYEQYF. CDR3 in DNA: TGTGCCAGTAGTATCCAGGAATCGTCCTACGAGCAGTACTTC. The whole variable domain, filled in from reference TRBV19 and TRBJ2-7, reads DGGITQSPKYLFRKEGQNVTLSCEQNLNHDAMYWYRQDPGQGLRLIYYSQIVNDFQKGDIAEGYSVSREKKESFPLTVTSAQKNPTAFYLCASSIQESSYEQYFGPGTRLTVT.

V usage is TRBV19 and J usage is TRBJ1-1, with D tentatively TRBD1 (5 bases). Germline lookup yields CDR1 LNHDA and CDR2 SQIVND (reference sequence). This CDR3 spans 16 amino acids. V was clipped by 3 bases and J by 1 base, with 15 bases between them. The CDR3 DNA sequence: TGTGCCAGTAGTATTATCTGGCAGGGAACGAACACTGAAGCTTTCTTT. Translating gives CASSIIWQGTNTEAFF. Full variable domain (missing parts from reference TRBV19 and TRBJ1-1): DGGITQSPKYLFRKEGQNVTLSCEQNLNHDAMYWYRQDPGQGLRLIYYSQIVNDFQKGDIAEGYSVSREKKESFPLTVTSAQKNPTAFYLCASSIIWQGTNTEAFFGQGTRLTVV.

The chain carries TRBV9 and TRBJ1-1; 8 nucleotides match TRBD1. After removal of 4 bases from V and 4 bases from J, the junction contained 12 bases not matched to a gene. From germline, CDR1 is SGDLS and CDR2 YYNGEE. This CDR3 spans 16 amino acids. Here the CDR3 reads CASSQGATVISTEAFF. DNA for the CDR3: TGTGCCAGCAGCCAGGGGGCGACGGTAATTAGCACTGAAGCTTTCTTT. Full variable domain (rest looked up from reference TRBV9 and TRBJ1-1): DSGVTQTPKHLITATGQRVTLRCSPRSGDLSVYWYQQSLDQGLQFLIQYYNGEERAKGNILERFSAQQFPDLHSELNLSSLELGDSALYFCASSQGATVISTEAFFGQGTRLTVV.

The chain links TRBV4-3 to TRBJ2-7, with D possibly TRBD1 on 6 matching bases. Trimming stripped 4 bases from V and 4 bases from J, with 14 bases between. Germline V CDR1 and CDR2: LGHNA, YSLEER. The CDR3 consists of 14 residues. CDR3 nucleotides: TGCGCCAGCAGCCGTAATCTAGGGGGATACGAGCAGTACTTC. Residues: CASSRNLGGYEQYF.

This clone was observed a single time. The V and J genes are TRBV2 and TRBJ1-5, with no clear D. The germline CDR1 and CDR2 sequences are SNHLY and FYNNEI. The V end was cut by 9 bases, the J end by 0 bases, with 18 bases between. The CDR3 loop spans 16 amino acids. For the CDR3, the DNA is TGTGCCAGTCACCGGGAACCCGCTTATAGCAATCAGCCCCAGCATTTT. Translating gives CASHREPAYSNQPQHF.

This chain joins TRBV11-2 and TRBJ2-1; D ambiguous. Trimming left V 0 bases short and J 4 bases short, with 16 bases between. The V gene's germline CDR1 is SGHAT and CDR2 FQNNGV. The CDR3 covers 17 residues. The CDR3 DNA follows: TGTGCCAGCAGCTTAGATCGGAGCAGCAGTTCGTACAATGAGCAGTTCTTC. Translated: CASSLDRSSSSYNEQFF. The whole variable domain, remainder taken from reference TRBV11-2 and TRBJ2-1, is EAGVAQSPRYKIIEKRQSVAFWCNPISGHATLYWYQQILGQGPKLLIQFQNNGVVDDSQLPKDRFSAERLKGVDSTLKIQPAKLEDSAVYLCASSLDRSSSSYNEQFFGPGTRLTVL.

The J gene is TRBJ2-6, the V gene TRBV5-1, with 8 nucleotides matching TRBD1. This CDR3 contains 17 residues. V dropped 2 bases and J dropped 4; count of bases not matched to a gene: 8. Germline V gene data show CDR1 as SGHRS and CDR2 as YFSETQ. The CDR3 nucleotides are TGCGCCAGCAGCTTCCAGGGGGCTGGCCTCGGGGCCAACGTCCTGACTTTC. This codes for CASSFQGAGLGANVLTF.

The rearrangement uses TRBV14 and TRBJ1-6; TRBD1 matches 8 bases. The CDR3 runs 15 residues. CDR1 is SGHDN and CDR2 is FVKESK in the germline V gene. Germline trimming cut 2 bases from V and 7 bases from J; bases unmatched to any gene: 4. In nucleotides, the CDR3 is TGTGCCAGCAGCCAATCGACAGGGGCAAATTCACCCCTCCACTTT. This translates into CASSQSTGANSPLHF. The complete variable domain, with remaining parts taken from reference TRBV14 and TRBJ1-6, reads EAGVTQFPSHSVIEKGQTVTLRCDPISGHDNLYWYRRVMGKEIKFLLHFVKESKQDESGMPNNRFLAERTGGTYSTLKVQPAELEDSGVYFCASSQSTGANSPLHFGNGTRLTVT.

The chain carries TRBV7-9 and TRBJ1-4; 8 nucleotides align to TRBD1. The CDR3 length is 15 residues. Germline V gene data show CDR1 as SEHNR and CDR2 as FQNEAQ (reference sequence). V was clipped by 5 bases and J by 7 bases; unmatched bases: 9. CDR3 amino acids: CASSPRTGFGEKLFF. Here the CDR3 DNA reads TGTGCCAGCAGCCCGAGGACAGGGTTCGGTGAAAAACTGTTTTTT.